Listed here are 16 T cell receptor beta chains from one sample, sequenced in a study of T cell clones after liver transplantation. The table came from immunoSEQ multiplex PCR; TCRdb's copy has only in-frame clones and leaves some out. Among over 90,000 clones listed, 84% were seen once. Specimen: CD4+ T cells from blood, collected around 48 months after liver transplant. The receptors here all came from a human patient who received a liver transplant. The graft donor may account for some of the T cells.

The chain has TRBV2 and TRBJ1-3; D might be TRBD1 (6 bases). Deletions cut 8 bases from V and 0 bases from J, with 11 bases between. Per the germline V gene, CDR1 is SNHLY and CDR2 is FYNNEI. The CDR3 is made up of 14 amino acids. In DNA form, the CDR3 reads TGTGCCAGCGGGGGCAGTAGCTCTGGAAACACCATATATTTT. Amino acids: CASGGSSSGNTIYF.

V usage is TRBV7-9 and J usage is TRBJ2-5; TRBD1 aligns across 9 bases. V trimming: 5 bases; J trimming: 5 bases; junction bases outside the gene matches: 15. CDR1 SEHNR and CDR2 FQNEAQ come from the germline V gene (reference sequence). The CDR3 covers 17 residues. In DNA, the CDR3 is TGTGCCAGCAGCATAACCCTGGTCGGGACAGGGAGGGAGACCCAGTACTTC. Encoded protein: CASSITLVGTGRETQYF.

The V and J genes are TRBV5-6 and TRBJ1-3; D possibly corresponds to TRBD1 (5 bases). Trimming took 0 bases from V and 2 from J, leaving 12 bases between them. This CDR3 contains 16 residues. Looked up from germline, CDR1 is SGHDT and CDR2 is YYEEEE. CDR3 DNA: TGTGCCAGCAGCTTGGATACAGGTGGCCCTGGAAACACCATATATTTT. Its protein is CASSLDTGGPGNTIYF.

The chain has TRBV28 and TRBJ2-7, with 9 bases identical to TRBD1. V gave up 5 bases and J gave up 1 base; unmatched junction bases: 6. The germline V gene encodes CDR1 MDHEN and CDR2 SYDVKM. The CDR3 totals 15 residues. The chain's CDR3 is CASSVGTGRSYEQYF. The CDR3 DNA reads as TGTGCCAGCAGTGTAGGGACAGGGAGGTCCTACGAGCAGTACTTC.

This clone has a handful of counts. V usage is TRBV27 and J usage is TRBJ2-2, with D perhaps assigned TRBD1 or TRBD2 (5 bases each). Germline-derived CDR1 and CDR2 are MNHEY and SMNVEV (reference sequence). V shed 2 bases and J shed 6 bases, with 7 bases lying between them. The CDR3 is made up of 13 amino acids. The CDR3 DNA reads TGTGCCAGCAGTTTACCGGGGCCCGGGGAGCTGTTTTTT. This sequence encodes CASSLPGPGELFF.

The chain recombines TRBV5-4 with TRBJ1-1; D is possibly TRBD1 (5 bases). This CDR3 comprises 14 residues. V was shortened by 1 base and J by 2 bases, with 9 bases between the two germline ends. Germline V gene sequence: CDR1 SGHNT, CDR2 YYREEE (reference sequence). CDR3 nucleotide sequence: TGTGCCAGCAGCTTGCGAGGGACCAACACTGAAGCTTTCTTT. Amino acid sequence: CASSLRGTNTEAFF.

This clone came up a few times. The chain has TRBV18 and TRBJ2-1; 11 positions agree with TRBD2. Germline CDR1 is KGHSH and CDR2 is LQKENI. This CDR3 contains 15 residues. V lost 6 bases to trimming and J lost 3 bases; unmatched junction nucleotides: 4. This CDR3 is CASSHSGGGYNEQFF. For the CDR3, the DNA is TGTGCCAGCTCTCATAGCGGGGGGGGCTACAATGAGCAGTTCTTC.

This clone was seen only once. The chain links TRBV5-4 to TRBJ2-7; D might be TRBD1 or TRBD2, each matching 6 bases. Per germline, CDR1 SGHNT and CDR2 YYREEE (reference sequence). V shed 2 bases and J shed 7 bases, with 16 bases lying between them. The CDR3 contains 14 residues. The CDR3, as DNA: TGTGCCAGCAGCTTCGGCGGGGCAGGGGAAGAGCAGTACTTC. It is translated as CASSFGGAGEEQYF.

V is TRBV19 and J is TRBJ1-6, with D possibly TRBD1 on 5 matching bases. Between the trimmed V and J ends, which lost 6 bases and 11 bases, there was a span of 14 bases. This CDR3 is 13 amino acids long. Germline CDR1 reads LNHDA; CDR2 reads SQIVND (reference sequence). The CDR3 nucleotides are TGTGCCAGTAGCCTCGGACATCGGCCACCCCTCCACTTT. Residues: CASSLGHRPPLHF.

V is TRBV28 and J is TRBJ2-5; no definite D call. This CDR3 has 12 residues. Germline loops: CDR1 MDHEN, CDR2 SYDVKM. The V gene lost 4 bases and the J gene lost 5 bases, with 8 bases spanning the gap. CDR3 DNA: TGTGCCAGCAGTTCACCGACGGAGACCCAGTACTTC. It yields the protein CASSSPTETQYF.

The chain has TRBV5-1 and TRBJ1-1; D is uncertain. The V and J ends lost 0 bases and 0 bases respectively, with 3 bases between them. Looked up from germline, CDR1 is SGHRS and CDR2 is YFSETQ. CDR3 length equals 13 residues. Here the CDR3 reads CASSLVMNTEAFF. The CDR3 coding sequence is TGCGCCAGCAGCTTGGTCATGAACACTGAAGCTTTCTTT.

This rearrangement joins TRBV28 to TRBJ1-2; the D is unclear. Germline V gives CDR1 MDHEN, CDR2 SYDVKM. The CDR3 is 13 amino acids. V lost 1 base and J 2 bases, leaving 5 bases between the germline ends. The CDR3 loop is CASSLSRNYGYTF. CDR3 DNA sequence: TGTGCCAGCAGTTTATCCCGGAACTATGGCTACACCTTC.

CDR3 sequence (DNA): TGTGCCAGCAGCTTAGACCAGGATACCTACAATGAGCAGTTCTTC. As protein: CASSLDQDTYNEQFF. J is TRBJ2-1 and V is TRBV7-2; unclear D gene. With 1 base removed from V and 2 bases from J, the gap between germline ends came to 9 bases. Per germline, CDR1 SGHTA and CDR2 FQGNSA. The CDR3 is made up of 15 amino acids.

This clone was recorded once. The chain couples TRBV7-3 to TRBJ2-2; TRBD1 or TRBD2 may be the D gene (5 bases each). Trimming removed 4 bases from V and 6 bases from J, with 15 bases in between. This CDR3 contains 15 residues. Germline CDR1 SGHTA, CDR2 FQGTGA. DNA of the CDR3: TGTGCCAGCAGCTCGGGGACCCGGGTTTCCGGGGAGCTGTTTTTT. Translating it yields CASSSGTRVSGELFF.

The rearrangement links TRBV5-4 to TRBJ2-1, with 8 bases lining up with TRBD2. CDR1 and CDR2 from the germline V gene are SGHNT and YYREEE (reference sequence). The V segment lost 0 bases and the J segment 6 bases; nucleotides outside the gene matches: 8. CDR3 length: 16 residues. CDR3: CASSLAGTRGVNEQFF. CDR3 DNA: TGTGCCAGCAGCTTGGCCGGGACTAGGGGCGTCAATGAGCAGTTCTTC.

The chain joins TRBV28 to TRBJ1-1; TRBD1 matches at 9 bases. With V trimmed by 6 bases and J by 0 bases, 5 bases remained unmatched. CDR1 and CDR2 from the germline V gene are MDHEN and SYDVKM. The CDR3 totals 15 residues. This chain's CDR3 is CASRTGGLMNTEAFF. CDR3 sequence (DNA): TGTGCCAGCAGGACAGGGGGTCTGATGAACACTGAAGCTTTCTTT.